This is a list of T cell receptor beta chains from one sample in a study of blood T cell repertoires in COVID-19. This table comes from immunoSEQ multiplex PCR, and its TCRdb copy is limited to in-frame clones, with some not included. The data show about 160,000 clones, with approximately 90% seen just once and 5% to 8.5% held by the top ten. Sequenced material: PBMCs or T cells enriched from blood (not recorded which). Receptors originate from a woman aged 45 to 65 who had recovered from COVID-19. Each CDR3 is given with its conserved first and last residue. The D gene is left open where the match is weak. Rows give clone size only sometimes, using once, few, many, or a class for an expanded clone.

TRBV4-1	NA	TRBJ2-2	NA	CASSQEGAWTGELFF	TGCGCCAGCAGCCAAGAGGGGGCTTGGACCGGGGAGCTGTTTTTT
TRBV19	NA	TRBJ1-1	NA	CASLIGGTGTEAFF	TGTGCCAGTTTAATCGGGGGAACGGGTACTGAAGCTTTCTTT
TRBV21-1	NA	TRBJ2-1	NA	CASRRARDRGDNEQFF	TGTGCCAGCAGGAGGGCCCGGGACAGGGGCGACAATGAGCAGTTCTTC
TRBV2	TRBD1	TRBJ1-6	NA	CASSQDRVNNSPLHF	TGTGCCAGCAGCCAGGACAGGGTGAATAATTCACCCCTCCACTTT
TRBV5-1	TRBD1	TRBJ2-2	NA	CASSVPGQGRTGELFF	TGCGCCAGCAGCGTACCGGGACAGGGGCGGACCGGGGAGCTGTTTTTT
TRBV18	NA	TRBJ1-1	NA	CASSSDRNTEAFF	TGTGCCAGCTCTTCGGACAGGAACACTGAAGCTTTCTTT
TRBV19	TRBD1	TRBJ1-2	many	CASSPQGAQNGYTF	TGTGCCAGTAGTCCACAGGGGGCGCAGAATGGCTACACCTTC
TRBV30	NA	TRBJ1-1	NA	CAWSPGNTEAFF	TGTGCCTGGAGTCCGGGGAACACTGAAGCTTTCTTT
TRBV15	NA	TRBJ2-4	NA	CATSRDEVGVAKNIQYF	TGTGCCACCAGCAGAGATGAGGTCGGGGTAGCCAAAAACATTCAGTACTTC
TRBV29-1	TRBD1	TRBJ1-4	NA	CSVSRGRAEKLFF	TGCAGCGTCTCCAGGGGGCGGGCTGAAAAACTGTTTTTT
TRBV27	TRBD1	TRBJ1-2	NA	CASSDRGPGAYGYTF	TGTGCCAGCAGCGACAGGGGGCCGGGGGCCTATGGCTACACCTTC
TRBV4-2	NA	TRBJ1-4	NA	CASSQERERLFF	TGTGCCAGCAGCCAAGAGCGGGAACGACTGTTTTTT
TRBV4-3	TRBD1	TRBJ2-1	NA	CASSQVGQGANEQFF	TGCGCCAGCAGCCAAGTAGGGCAGGGGGCCAATGAGCAGTTCTTC
TRBV6-5	TRBD2	TRBJ2-7	NA	CASGRVEDEQYF	TGTGCCAGCGGGAGGGTAGAGGACGAGCAGTACTTC
TRBV7-2	NA	TRBJ1-3	NA	CASRATGNTIYF	TGTGCCAGCAGGGCGACAGGCAACACCATATATTTT
TRBV5-6	NA	TRBJ1-2	NA	CASSPTGHNYGYTF	TGTGCCAGCAGCCCCACGGGACACAACTATGGCTACACCTTC
TRBV6-5	NA	TRBJ2-7	once	CASRDITYEQYF	TGTGCCAGCAGGGACATAACCTACGAGCAGTACTTC
TRBV9	TRBD1	TRBJ1-1	NA	CASSVDQGAPWNTEAFF	TGTGCCAGCAGCGTAGATCAGGGGGCGCCTTGGAACACTGAAGCTTTCTTT
TRBV4-2	NA	TRBJ2-7	NA	CASSQGELFYEQYF	TGTGCCAGCAGCCAAGGGGAGTTATTCTACGAGCAGTACTTC
TRBV6-5	NA	TRBJ1-2	NA	CASSRQDFYGYTF	TGTGCCAGCAGCAGACAGGATTTCTATGGCTACACCTTC
TRBV5-4	NA	TRBJ2-5	NA	CASVRAGEQETQYF	TGTGCCAGCGTGCGTGCGGGCGAACAAGAGACCCAGTACTTC
TRBV7-2	NA	TRBJ1-2	NA	CASSLDFLGGYGYTF	TGTGCCAGCAGCTTAGACTTCCTGGGAGGCTATGGCTACACCTTC
TRBV5-1	TRBD2	TRBJ2-5	NA	CASSLAGGQETQYF	TGCGCCAGCAGCTTAGCGGGGGGGCAAGAGACCCAGTACTTC
TRBV3-1/TRBV3-2	TRBD1	TRBJ2-7	few	CASSQDTGTGSHEQYF	TGTGCCAGCAGCCAAGACACCGGGACAGGGTCCCACGAGCAGTACTTC
TRBV7-2	TRBD1	TRBJ1-1	NA	CASSTGQVGTGTEAFF	TGTGCCAGCAGCACCGGACAGGTGGGGACGGGCACTGAAGCTTTCTTT
TRBV7-2	NA	TRBJ1-1	once	CASSLASLEGQAFF	TGTGCCAGCAGCTTAGCTAGTCTCGAGGGTCAAGCTTTCTTT
TRBV18	NA	TRBJ2-7	NA	CASSPDEAAVYEQYF	TGTGCCAGCTCACCAGACGAGGCAGCCGTTTACGAGCAGTACTTC
TRBV7-3	TRBD1	TRBJ2-3	once	CASSSSGQGITDTQYF	TGTGCCAGCAGCTCTTCGGGACAGGGGATCACAGATACGCAGTATTTT
TRBV7-6	TRBD1	TRBJ1-1	once	CASSLGQGAEAFF	TGTGCCAGCAGCTTAGGACAGGGGGCTGAAGCTTTCTTT
TRBV19	TRBD1	TRBJ1-2	NA	CASSFSTGKNYGYTF	TGTGCCAGTAGTTTCTCGACAGGGAAGAACTATGGCTACACCTTC
TRBV4-3	TRBD2	TRBJ2-1	NA	CASSQGLASYNEQFF	TGCGCCAGCAGCCAGGGACTAGCTTCCTACAATGAGCAGTTCTTC
TRBV9	NA	TRBJ1-3	NA	CASSVALWGPGNTIYF	TGTGCCAGCAGCGTAGCTCTCTGGGGGCCAGGAAACACCATATATTTT
TRBV19	NA	TRBJ1-4	once	CASSIGAGQYEEKLFF	TGTGCCAGTAGTATAGGGGCCGGACAGTATGAGGAAAAACTGTTTTTT
TRBV6-2/TRBV6-3	TRBD2	TRBJ2-1	once	CASSYVAGEARDEQFF	TGTGCCAGCAGTTACGTAGCGGGGGAGGCTAGGGATGAGCAGTTCTTC
TRBV5-4	TRBD1	TRBJ2-6	NA	CASSVYRGSGANVLTF	TGTGCCAGCAGCGTTTACAGGGGCTCTGGGGCCAACGTCCTGACTTTC
TRBV20-1	NA	TRBJ1-2	NA	CSVIPDYGYTF	TGCAGTGTTATACCGGACTATGGCTACACCTTC
TRBV11-3	TRBD2	TRBJ2-1	NA	CASARTSGARGEQFF	TGTGCCAGCGCGAGGACTAGCGGGGCCCGCGGTGAGCAGTTCTTC
TRBV25-1	TRBD1	TRBJ2-7	NA	CASSEGQALYEQYF	TGTGCCAGCAGTGAAGGACAGGCCCTCTACGAGCAGTACTTC
TRBV7-9	TRBD1	TRBJ2-7	NA	CASSRGGQVYEQYF	TGTGCCAGCAGTCGTGGGGGACAGGTCTACGAGCAGTACTTC
TRBV19	NA	TRBJ1-1	NA	CASKPRREGVNTEAFF	TGTGCCAGTAAACCCCGTCGGGAGGGCGTGAACACTGAAGCTTTCTTT
TRBV19	TRBD1	TRBJ1-2	NA	CASSVGGGYTF	TGTGCCAGTAGTGTAGGGGGCGGCTACACCTTC
TRBV30	NA	TRBJ2-7	few	CAWSVLLDNEQYF	TGTGCCTGGAGTGTCTTGCTAGATAACGAGCAGTACTTC
TRBV10-3	TRBD1	TRBJ2-7	NA	CAISSKGQGAEQYF	TGTGCCATCAGTTCCAAGGGACAGGGCGCCGAGCAGTACTTC
TRBV5-1	TRBD1	TRBJ1-1	NA	CASKGATQGNSEAFF	TGCGCCAGCAAGGGGGCCACACAGGGGAACAGTGAAGCTTTCTTT
TRBV25-1	NA	TRBJ1-2	NA	CASSRGPRNGYTF	TGTGCCAGCAGTCGAGGCCCGAGGAATGGCTACACCTTC
TRBV19	NA	TRBJ1-2	once	CASSIAFLAANYGYTF	TGTGCCAGTAGTATAGCTTTCCTAGCAGCTAACTATGGCTACACCTTC
TRBV5-1	NA	TRBJ2-2	NA	CASSLLTGELFF	TGCGCCAGCAGCTTATTAACCGGGGAGCTGTTTTTT
TRBV24-1	NA	TRBJ2-2	NA	CATSDLVPGFEELFF	TGTGCCACCAGTGATTTGGTCCCGGGATTCGAGGAGCTGTTTTTT
TRBV11-3	TRBD1	TRBJ2-5	NA	CASRRRPGQGRPQETQYF	TGTGCCAGCAGGAGAAGACCGGGACAGGGTCGACCCCAAGAGACCCAGTACTTC
TRBV6-5	TRBD2	TRBJ2-5	once	CASTHGLADIETQYF	TGTGCCAGCACTCACGGACTAGCGGATATCGAGACCCAGTACTTC
TRBV5-1	NA	TRBJ1-1	NA	CASSLRRGNTEAFF	TGCGCCAGCAGCTTGCGCCGGGGGAACACTGAAGCTTTCTTT
TRBV7-9	NA	TRBJ1-1	NA	CASSPQGRSEAFF	TGTGCCAGCAGCCCACAGGGTAGGAGTGAAGCTTTCTTT
TRBV4-2	NA	TRBJ2-1	once	CASSQDTGSYEQFF	TGTGCCAGCAGCCAAGATACAGGGTCGTATGAGCAGTTCTTC
TRBV5-5	TRBD2	TRBJ2-1	NA	CASSLGLAGVYNEQFF	TGTGCCAGCAGCCTTGGGTTAGCGGGGGTTTACAATGAGCAGTTCTTC
TRBV7-2	NA	TRBJ2-3	NA	CASSLGDSTDTQYF	TGTGCCAGCAGCTTAGGAGATAGCACAGATACGCAGTATTTT
TRBV19	NA	TRBJ1-1	NA	CASSITGLNTEAFF	TGTGCCAGTAGTATAACAGGACTGAACACTGAAGCTTTCTTT
TRBV15	TRBD1	TRBJ1-1	NA	CATSIQGAGEAFF	TGTGCCACCAGCATACAGGGGGCCGGTGAAGCTTTCTTT